Shown below are 14 T cell receptor beta chains from a single sample sequenced in a study of T cell changes during pregnancy in multiple sclerosis. Assay used: immunoSEQ multiplex PCR; TCRdb lists only in-frame clones, some missing. Here the sample spans some 120,000 clones, approximately 90% being singletons. This material consisted of peripheral blood, taken in the third trimester of pregnancy. The receptors derive from a female donor with multiple sclerosis, enrolled in a pregnancy study.

V and J are TRBV5-1 and TRBJ1-4, with 12 nucleotides matching TRBD1. Per the germline V gene, CDR1 is SGHRS and CDR2 is YFSETQ. V lost 3 bases and J lost 7; bases outside the gene matches: 7. The CDR3 sequence is 16 residues long. The CDR3 loop is CASSSHPGQGAEKLFF. The CDR3 DNA sequence: TGCGCCAGCAGCTCGCACCCGGGACAGGGGGCTGAAAAACTGTTTTTT. The full variable domain, in which reference TRBV5-1 and TRBJ1-4 provide the parts outside the CDR3, is KAGVTQTPRYLIKTRGQQVTLSCSPISGHRSVSWYQQTPGQGLQFLFEYFSETQRNKGNFPGRFSGRQFSNSRSEMNVSTLELGDSALYLCASSSHPGQGAEKLFFGSGTQLSVL.

This chain joins TRBV11-2 and TRBJ2-5; D perhaps matches TRBD1 (5 bases). Germline V gene data show CDR1 as SGHAT and CDR2 as FQNNGV. The CDR3 extends over 15 amino acids. Trimming took 5 bases from V and 1 from J, leaving 14 bases between them. Here the CDR3 reads CASSLKGQPQETQYF. As DNA, the CDR3 is TGTGCCAGCAGCCTAAAGGGGCAACCCCAAGAGACCCAGTACTTC.

The chain is built from TRBV2 and TRBJ2-3; TRBD1 matches 11 bases. Per germline, CDR1 SNHLY and CDR2 FYNNEI. J gave up 6 bases and V 9 bases, and 8 bases lay outside the gene matches. The CDR3 covers 14 residues. The DNA of the CDR3 is TGTGCCAGGGGCGGGACAGGGGGTTTGGATACGCAGTATTTT. This sequence encodes CARGGTGGLDTQYF.

The CDR3 protein is CASSWGLAGVIGETQYF. The CDR3 DNA follows: TGTGCCAGCAGCTGGGGACTAGCGGGGGTCATCGGGGAGACCCAGTACTTC. The rearrangement uses TRBV5-5 and TRBJ2-5; 14 bases match TRBD2. This CDR3 has 17 amino acids. Trimming took 3 bases from V and 5 from J; bases not matched to a gene: 9. Germline lookup yields CDR1 SGHKS and CDR2 YYEKEE (reference sequence).

The genes are TRBV27 and TRBJ1-1; D possibly corresponds to TRBD1 (5 bases). From germline, CDR1 is MNHEY and CDR2 SMNVEV (reference sequence). Between the trimmed V and J ends, which lost 5 bases and 3 bases, there was a span of 16 bases. The CDR3 runs 15 residues. CDR3 nucleotides: TGTGCCAGCAGTCCATTCCGGGACTTCGACACTGAAGCTTTCTTT. It encodes CASSPFRDFDTEAFF.

The rearrangement links TRBV6-8 to TRBJ2-4; D perhaps matches TRBD2 (7 bases). Germline V gene data show CDR1 as MNHGY and CDR2 as SAAAGT. The CDR3 consists of 16 residues. Trimming cost V 7 bases and J 0 bases, with 16 bases left between them. This CDR3 is CASTGGGREAKNIQYF. The CDR3 DNA is TGTGCCAGCACTGGGGGGGGGCGCGAAGCCAAAAACATTCAGTACTTC.

The chain recombines TRBV5-1 with TRBJ2-5; a weak D match, TRBD2 (6 bases). CDR3 length equals 12 residues. In germline, CDR1 is SGHRS, CDR2 YFSETQ. V was cut by 9 bases and J by 7 bases, with 16 bases left in between. CDR3 protein: CATEGTAGTQYF. In DNA form, the CDR3 reads TGCGCCACGGAAGGGACTGCAGGGACCCAGTACTTC.

The V and J genes are TRBV19 and TRBJ1-1; a weak D match, TRBD1 (5 bases). Trimming stripped 7 bases from V and 1 base from J, with 13 bases between. CDR3 length: 14 amino acids. Germline CDR1 reads LNHDA; CDR2 reads SQIVND (reference sequence). CDR3 nucleotide sequence: TGTGCCAGTAACTTGGGGGGAGAGAACACTGAAGCTTTCTTT. Residues: CASNLGGENTEAFF.

This clone was seen just once. CDR3 in DNA: TGTGCCAGCAGTTACCTGGGACTAGCGGGGGGGGAGACCCAGTACTTC. Protein product: CASSYLGLAGGETQYF. The rearrangement uses TRBV6-5 and TRBJ2-5, with 16 positions matching TRBD2. V shed 2 bases, J shed 5 bases, and the junction held 2 bases outside the gene matches. This CDR3 is 16 amino acids long. Per germline, CDR1 MNHEY and CDR2 SVGAGI.

V usage is TRBV5-1 and J usage is TRBJ2-7; 10 bases are shared with TRBD2. CDR1 and CDR2 from the germline V gene are SGHRS and YFSETQ. Losses at the gene ends were 0 bases for V and 3 bases for J; bases not matched to a gene: 6. This CDR3 spans 16 amino acids. The CDR3 coding sequence is TGCGCCAGCAGCTTGGAGGGGCTAGCGGGGGACTACGAGCAGTACTTC. This codes for CASSLEGLAGDYEQYF.

The chain uses TRBV6-1 and TRBJ2-7; possibly TRBD1 for D (7 bases). V was pared by 3 bases and J by 5 bases, with 17 bases between. The CDR3 is 15 residues long. CDR1 is MNHNS and CDR2 is SASEGT in the germline V gene. The CDR3, as DNA: TGTGCCAGCAGTGAGGGAGTTGGCAGGGGGGACGAGCAGTACTTC. Residues: CASSEGVGRGDEQYF.

In its sample, this clone was seen once. The chain uses TRBV19 and TRBJ1-5; 9 positions agree with TRBD1. Trimming took 5 bases from V and 7 from J; bases not matched to a gene: 9. CDR3 length: 15 residues. The germline gives CDR1 LNHDA, CDR2 SQIVND (reference sequence). The CDR3 sequence is CASSFPGTGYQPQHF. CDR3 in DNA: TGTGCCAGTAGTTTTCCCGGGACAGGGTACCAGCCCCAGCATTTT.

The chain employs TRBV23-1 and TRBJ2-5; 13 nucleotides agree with TRBD2. TRBV23-1 carries the ORF label, with uncertain function. The V segment lost 2 bases and the J segment 2 bases; nucleotides outside the gene matches: 8. CDR3 size: 18 residues. The CDR3 DNA reads TGCGCCAGCAGTCAACGGACTAGCGGGAGTTGGTGTCAAGAGACCCAGTACTTC. Translating it yields CASSQRTSGSWCQETQYF.

V is TRBV7-8 and J is TRBJ2-1; 7 bases line up with TRBD1. The CDR3 consists of 15 residues. With 3 bases clipped from V and 5 bases from J, the junction kept 7 bases outside the gene matches. Germline V lookup: CDR1 SGHVS, CDR2 FQNEAQ. CDR3 sequence (DNA): TGTGCCAGCAGCTTCAGGGGGAACAGGAACAATGAGCAGTTCTTC. The encoded protein is CASSFRGNRNNEQFF.